The next 9 T cell receptor beta chains were all read from a single sample in a study of PD-1 blockade in classical Hodgkin lymphoma. Stated time point: newly diagnosed, previously untreated cHL patient sample. Magnetic negative selection of thawed PBMCs yielded the CD8+ T cells. The table came from immunoSEQ multiplex PCR; TCRdb's copy has only in-frame clones and leaves some out. The sample lists 3,200 or so clones; approximately 70% were seen once. Input material: CD8+ T cells from blood. These receptors were collected from a human donor with classical Hodgkin lymphoma.

The chain has TRBV7-6 and TRBJ2-2; D is possibly TRBD1 (5 bases). CDR3 length: 16 amino acids. Germline V gene data show CDR1 as SGHVS and CDR2 as FNYEAQ. The ends were cut back, 4 bases at V and 2 bases at J, with 14 bases in the middle. Here the CDR3 DNA reads TGTGCCAGCAGCTACCTTACAGGAATCAACACCGGGGAGCTGTTTTTT. It encodes CASSYLTGINTGELFF.

J is TRBJ2-3 and V is TRBV6-5; D might be TRBD1 or TRBD2, each matching 5 bases. The V and J ends lost 6 bases and 1 base respectively, with 14 bases between them. CDR3 length equals 15 residues. Germline lookup yields CDR1 MNHEY and CDR2 SVGAGI. The CDR3 bases are TGTGCCAGCAGAGGGACCCACCGGCGCACAGATACGCAGTATTTT. It yields the protein CASRGTHRRTDTQYF.

V gene TRBV6-4 combines with J gene TRBJ2-6, with 11 bases identical to TRBD2. Germline lookup yields CDR1 MRHNA and CDR2 SNTAGT. The V gene end was trimmed by 2 bases and the J gene end by 0 bases; junction bases not matched to a gene: 0. The CDR3 covers 17 residues. CDR3 amino acids: CASSDGTSGSGANVLTF. CDR3 nucleotide sequence: TGTGCCAGCAGTGACGGGACTAGCGGCTCTGGGGCCAACGTCCTGACTTTC.

V is TRBV25-1 and J is TRBJ2-3, with TRBD2 identical over 7 bases. The CDR3 has 16 amino acids. After removal of 5 bases from V and 0 bases from J, the junction contained 8 bases not matched to a gene. Germline-derived CDR1 and CDR2 are MGHDK and SYGVNS. The CDR3 DNA is TGTGCCAGCAGTCTTTCTGGGGGAGGGAGCACAGATACGCAGTATTTT. Encoded protein: CASSLSGGGSTDTQYF.

The chain combines TRBV5-1 with TRBJ2-3; D gene ambiguous. Trimming removed 5 bases at V and 1 base at J, with 8 bases between. CDR3 size: 13 residues. Germline V gene lookup returns CDR1 SGHRS and CDR2 YFSETQ. The CDR3 DNA reads TGCGCCAGCAGTGTGGTTCGCACAGATACGCAGTATTTT. Its protein is CASSVVRTDTQYF. Full variable domain (missing parts from reference TRBV5-1 and TRBJ2-3): KAGVTQTPRYLIKTRGQQVTLSCSPISGHRSVSWYQQTPGQGLQFLFEYFSETQRNKGNFPGRFSGRQFSNSRSEMNVSTLELGDSALYLCASSVVRTDTQYFGPGTRLTVL.

This clone was counted a few times. This CDR3 reads CASSPTSSADTQYF. The CDR3 bases are TGTGCCAGCTCACCGACTAGCAGCGCAGATACGCAGTATTTT. V is TRBV18 and J is TRBJ2-3; 7 bases fit TRBD2. The ends lost 3 bases at V and 4 bases at J; junction bases unmatched: 4. Germline CDR1 and CDR2: KGHSH and LQKENI. This CDR3 region has 14 residues. The whole variable domain, remainder taken from reference TRBV18 and TRBJ2-3, is NAGVMQNPRHLVRRRGQEARLRCSPMKGHSHVYWYRQLPEEGLKFMVYLQKENIIDESGMPKERFSAEFPKEGPSILRIQQVVRGDSAAYFCASSPTSSADTQYFGPGTRLTVL.

The V and J genes are TRBV21-1 and TRBJ2-7. TRBV21-1 is noted as a pseudogene. CDR3 length: 14 residues. Here the CDR3 reads CASSIRDRNYEQYF. The CDR3 region has the DNA TGTGCCAGCAGCATTCGGGACCGCAACTACGAGCAGTACTTC.

The V gene is TRBV6-1, the J gene TRBJ2-3; 14 bases align to TRBD2. The CDR3 is 15 residues long. V was clipped by 3 bases and J by 6 bases; unmatched bases: 2. Looked up from germline, CDR1 is MNHNS and CDR2 is SASEGT. CDR3 coding DNA: TGTGCCAGCAGTGAGGGACTAGCGGGAGCGGATACGCAGTATTTT. Residues: CASSEGLAGADTQYF.

The chain has TRBV4-2 and TRBJ1-2; no clear D gene. The V gene lost 3 bases and the J gene lost 5 bases, with 7 bases spanning the gap. This CDR3 has 12 residues. The germline V gene has CDR1 LGHNA and CDR2 YNFKEQ. The CDR3 sequence: CASSQGTYGYTF. CDR3 sequence (DNA): TGTGCCAGCAGCCAGGGAACATATGGCTACACCTTC.